One sample yielded the 10 T cell receptor beta chains listed below, sequenced in a study of T cells in Graves' hyperthyroidism and ophthalmopathy. Amplification yielded TCR beta CDR3 regions, with RNA transcripts as the source. Carried out on the TCR CDR3, a first-round RT-PCR used the HTBI primer set. TCRdb reanalysed the multiplex PCR reads using MiXCR and keeps one entry per CDR3 protein. In the table there are fewer than 900,000 distinct CDR3 sequences, roughly 15% of which are singletons. The sample comprised blood. The source is a young man with Graves' hyperthyroidism.

A note on this clonotype: In this CDR3 the conserved last residue, phenylalanine or tryptophan, is missing, so a read error is likely. The chain is built from TRBV3-1 and TRBJ2-7; D remains unclear. The CDR3 loop spans 14 amino acids. The V end was cut by 1 base, the J end by 0 bases, with 7 bases between. Germline CDR1 and CDR2: LGHDT and YNNKEL (reference sequence). As DNA, the CDR3 is TGTGCCAGCAGCCAAGTCAGAAGCTCCTACGAGCAGTACTCC. It encodes CASSQVRSSYEQYS.

This clonotype was seen only a few times. This chain joins TRBV18 and TRBJ2-1, with D perhaps matching TRBD2 (7 bases). The CDR3 spans 16 residues. Between the trimmed V and J ends, which lost 4 bases and 5 bases, there was a span of 18 bases. Per germline, CDR1 KGHSH and CDR2 LQKENI. The CDR3 spells CASSRLLGGDNNEQFF. DNA for the CDR3: TGTGCCAGCTCACGACTACTAGGGGGGGATAACAATGAGCAGTTCTTC.

This clonotype was counted between two and nine times. V usage is TRBV30 and J usage is TRBJ2-1; D remains unclear. The V gene lost 0 bases and the J gene lost 8 bases, with 14 bases spanning the gap. This CDR3 has 14 residues. Germline V CDR1 and CDR2: GTSNPN, SVGIG (reference sequence). DNA of the CDR3: TGTGCCTGGAGTGTACCTGGGCCTCCGGATGAGCAGTTCTTC. Encoded protein: CAWSVPGPPDEQFF.

The chain is built from TRBV20-1 and TRBJ1-1; possibly TRBD1 for D (5 bases). This CDR3 contains 13 residues. Deletions cut 7 bases from V and 0 bases from J, with 12 bases between. The V gene's germline CDR1 is DFQATT and CDR2 SNEGSKA (reference sequence). Here the CDR3 reads CSGVRELNTEAFF. The CDR3 nucleotides are TGCAGTGGCGTCAGGGAACTGAACACTGAAGCTTTCTTT.

This clonotype appeared many times. The chain links TRBV5-1 to TRBJ2-7, with D perhaps TRBD2 (5 bases). CDR1 and CDR2 from the germline V gene are SGHRS and YFSETQ. The CDR3 spans 14 residues. The ends were cut back, 4 bases at V and 2 bases at J, with 13 bases in the middle. CDR3 residues: CASSQDTGTYEQYF. The CDR3 DNA is TGCGCCAGCAGCCAGGATACGGGAACCTACGAGCAGTACTTC.

As to this clonotype: Being one base from a much bigger clone, this may be a read error. V is TRBV5-1 and J is TRBJ2-7, with 10 nucleotides matching TRBD1. Looked up from germline, CDR1 is SGHRS and CDR2 is YFSETQ. This CDR3 is built from 14 residues. CDR3 bases: TGCGTCAGCAGCGGGGACAGGGGCTCCTACGAGCAGTACTTC. It specifies CVSSGDRGSYEQYF.

This clonotype was detected ten times or more. The chain is built from TRBV12-3 or TRBV12-4 and TRBJ1-1; perhaps TRBD1 as D (5 bases). V was cut by 3 bases and J by 6 bases, with 23 bases left in between. This CDR3 is built from 17 residues. The CDR3 bases are TGTGCCAGCAGTTTGAGCCGACGGCCCGTCAGGGACCCTGAAGCTTTCTTT. Protein product: CASSLSRRPVRDPEAFF.

CDR3: CASAPGTSVDTQYF. Written as DNA, the CDR3 is TGTGCCAGCGCTCCGGGGACTAGCGTAGATACGCAGTATTTT. The chain recombines TRBV5-5 with TRBJ2-3; 10 bases map to TRBD2. The junction had 7 bases not matched to a gene; V was cut back by 7 bases and J by 5 bases. Germline assignment: CDR1 SGHKS and CDR2 YYEKEE (reference sequence). The CDR3 runs to 14 residues.

The chain joins TRBV30 to TRBJ2-1; perhaps TRBD2 as D (6 bases). The CDR3 sequence is 12 residues long. Germline lookup yields CDR1 GTSNPN and CDR2 SVGIG (reference sequence). Trimming took off 5 bases at V and 6 bases at J, with 11 bases between the two ends. This chain's CDR3 is CAWLSGPNEQFF. The CDR3 region has the DNA TGTGCCTGGTTGAGCGGGCCCAATGAGCAGTTCTTC.

V is TRBV5-5 and J is TRBJ1-2; no clear D. This CDR3 comprises 14 residues. The V end lost 4 bases, the J end lost 0 bases, and 10 bases lay between the germline ends. CDR1 is SGHKS, CDR2 YYEKEE, per germline (reference sequence). The CDR3 DNA reads as TGTGCCAGCAGCGTCGACACGTCTAACTATGGCTACACCTTC. Its protein is CASSVDTSNYGYTF.